This T cell receptor (beta chain) was recovered during a study of identical twins. TCRdb reanalysed the 5' RACE reads using MiXCR and keeps one entry per CDR3 protein. The sample lists around 1.7 million distinct CDR3 sequences, about 30% occurring once. General observations from the study: Within cord blood, abundant beta clonotypes carried fewer insertions, but memory repertoires showed no such trend. Invariant T cells like MAIT and iNKT could partly confound the zero-insertion analyses.

Germline V gene sequence: CDR1 MNHEY, CDR2 SVGAGI. The CDR3 is 15 residues long. V lost 0 bases and J lost 6, with 13 bases in between. Ten or more counts support this clonotype. Antigen unknown. The sequenced material came from cord blood. This sequence joins TRBV6-5 and TRBJ2-3; the D is unclear. The receptor was derived from a newborn girl in good health. CDR3 coding DNA: TGTGCCAGCAGTTACTCAGGTCCCATCAGCGATACGCAGTATTTT. It encodes CASSYSGPISDTQYF.